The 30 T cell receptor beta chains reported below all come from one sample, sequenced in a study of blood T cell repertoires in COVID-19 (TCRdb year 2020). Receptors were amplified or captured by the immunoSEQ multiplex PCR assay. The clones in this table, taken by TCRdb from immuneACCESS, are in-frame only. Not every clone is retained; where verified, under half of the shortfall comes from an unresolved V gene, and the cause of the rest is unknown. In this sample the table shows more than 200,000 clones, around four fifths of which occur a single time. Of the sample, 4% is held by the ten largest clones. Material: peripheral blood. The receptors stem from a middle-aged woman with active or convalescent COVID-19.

The CDR3 protein is CASSLQSASYNSPLHF. CDR3 DNA: TGTGCCAGCAGCCTTCAAAGCGCGTCCTATAATTCACCCCTCCACTTT. The chain has TRBV14 and TRBJ1-6; D remains unclear. V shed 4 bases and J shed 1 base, with 11 bases lying between them. Germline V gene sequence: CDR1 SGHDN, CDR2 FVKESK. The CDR3 length is 16 residues.

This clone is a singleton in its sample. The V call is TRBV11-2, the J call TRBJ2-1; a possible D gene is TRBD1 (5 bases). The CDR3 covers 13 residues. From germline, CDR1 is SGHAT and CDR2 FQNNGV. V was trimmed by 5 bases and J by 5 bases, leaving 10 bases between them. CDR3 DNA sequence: TGTGCCAGCAGCCCTGGGGCGAACAATGAGCAGTTCTTC. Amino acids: CASSPGANNEQFF.

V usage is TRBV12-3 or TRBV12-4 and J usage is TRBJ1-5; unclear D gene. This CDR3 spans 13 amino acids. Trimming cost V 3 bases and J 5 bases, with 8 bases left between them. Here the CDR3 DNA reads TGTGCCAGCAGTTTCGGGGATTATCAGCCCCAGCATTTT. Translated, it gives CASSFGDYQPQHF.

DNA of the CDR3: TGCGCCAGTAGAGGTTCTGCAACTAATGAAAAACTGTTTTTT. This translates into CASRGSATNEKLFF. The gene calls are TRBV5-1 and TRBJ1-4, with D unclear. The V and J ends lost 8 bases and 0 bases respectively, with 11 bases between them. CDR3 length: 14 amino acids. The germline CDR1 and CDR2 sequences are SGHRS and YFSETQ.

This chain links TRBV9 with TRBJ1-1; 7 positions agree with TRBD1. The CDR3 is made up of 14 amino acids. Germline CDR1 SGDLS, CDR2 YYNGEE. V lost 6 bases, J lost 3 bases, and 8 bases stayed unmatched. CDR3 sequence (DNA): TGTGCCAGCAACCGAGACAGGGTCGACACTGAAGCTTTCTTT. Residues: CASNRDRVDTEAFF.

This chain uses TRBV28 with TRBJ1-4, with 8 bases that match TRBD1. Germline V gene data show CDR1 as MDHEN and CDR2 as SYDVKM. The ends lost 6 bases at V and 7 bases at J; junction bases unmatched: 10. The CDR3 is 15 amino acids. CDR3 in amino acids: CASSRPQGAGEKLFF. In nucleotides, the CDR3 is TGTGCCAGCAGCAGACCTCAGGGGGCTGGTGAAAAACTGTTTTTT.

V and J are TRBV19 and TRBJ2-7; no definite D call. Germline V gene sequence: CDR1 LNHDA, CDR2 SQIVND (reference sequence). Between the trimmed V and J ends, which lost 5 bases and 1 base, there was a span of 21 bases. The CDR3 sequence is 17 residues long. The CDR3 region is CASSFARHRNTSYEQYF. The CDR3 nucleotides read TGTGCCAGTAGTTTCGCCAGGCACCGGAACACATCCTACGAGCAGTACTTC. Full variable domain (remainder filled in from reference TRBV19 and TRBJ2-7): DGGITQSPKYLFRKEGQNVTLSCEQNLNHDAMYWYRQDPGQGLRLIYYSQIVNDFQKGDIAEGYSVSREKKESFPLTVTSAQKNPTAFYLCASSFARHRNTSYEQYFGPGTRLTVT.

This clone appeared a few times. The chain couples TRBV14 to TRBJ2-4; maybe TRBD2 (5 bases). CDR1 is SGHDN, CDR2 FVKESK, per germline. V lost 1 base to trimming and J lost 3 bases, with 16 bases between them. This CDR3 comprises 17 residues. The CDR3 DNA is TGTGCCAGCAGCCAAGTTGGTCTTTTCGAGGGCAAAAACATTCAGTACTTC. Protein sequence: CASSQVGLFEGKNIQYF.

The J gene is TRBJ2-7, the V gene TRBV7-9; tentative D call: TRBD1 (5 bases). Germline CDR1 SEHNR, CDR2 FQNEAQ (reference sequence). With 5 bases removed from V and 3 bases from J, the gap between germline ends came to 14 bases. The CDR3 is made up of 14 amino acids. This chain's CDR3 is CASSQDTNFYEQYF. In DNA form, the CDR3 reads TGTGCCAGCAGCCAGGACACAAATTTCTACGAGCAGTACTTC.

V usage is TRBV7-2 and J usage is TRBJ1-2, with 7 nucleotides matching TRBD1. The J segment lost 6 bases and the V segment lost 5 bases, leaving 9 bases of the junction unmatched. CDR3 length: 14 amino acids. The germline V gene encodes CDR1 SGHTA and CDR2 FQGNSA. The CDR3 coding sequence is TGTGCCAGCAGCCCCCGGACAGGACCAGATGGCTACACCTTC. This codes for CASSPRTGPDGYTF.

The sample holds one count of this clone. DNA for the CDR3: TGCACCAGCAGCCAAGATGGACAGTACTCTTTTCCCCCCTACAATGAGCAGTTCTTC. Its protein product is CTSSQDGQYSFPPYNEQFF. The chain links TRBV1 to TRBJ2-1; the DNA was not compared with TRBD1, the D call given in the table. TRBV1 is termed a pseudogene. The CDR3 has 19 residues.

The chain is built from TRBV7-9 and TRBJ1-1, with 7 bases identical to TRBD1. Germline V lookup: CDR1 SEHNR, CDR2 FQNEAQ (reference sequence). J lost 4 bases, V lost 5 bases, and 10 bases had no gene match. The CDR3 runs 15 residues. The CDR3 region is CASSGETGLGTEAFF. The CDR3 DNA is TGTGCCAGCAGCGGAGAGACAGGGCTGGGCACTGAAGCTTTCTTT.

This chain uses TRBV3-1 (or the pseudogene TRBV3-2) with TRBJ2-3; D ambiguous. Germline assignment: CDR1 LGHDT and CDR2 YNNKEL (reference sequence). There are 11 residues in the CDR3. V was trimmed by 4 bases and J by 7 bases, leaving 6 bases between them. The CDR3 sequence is CASSLQNTQYF. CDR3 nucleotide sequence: TGTGCCAGCAGCCTTCAGAATACGCAGTATTTT.

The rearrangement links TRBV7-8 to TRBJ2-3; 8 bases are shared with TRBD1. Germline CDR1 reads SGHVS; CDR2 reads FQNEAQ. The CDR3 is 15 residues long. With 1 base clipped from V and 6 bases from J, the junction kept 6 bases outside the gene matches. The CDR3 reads CASSLVGGQADTQYF. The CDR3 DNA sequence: TGTGCCAGCAGCTTAGTTGGGGGACAGGCTGATACGCAGTATTTT. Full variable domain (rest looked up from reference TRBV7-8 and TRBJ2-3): GAGVSQSPRYKVAKRGQDVALRCDPISGHVSLFWYQQALGQGPEFLTYFQNEAQLDKSGLPSDRFFAERPEGSVSTLKIQRTQQEDSAVYLCASSLVGGQADTQYFGPGTRLTVL.

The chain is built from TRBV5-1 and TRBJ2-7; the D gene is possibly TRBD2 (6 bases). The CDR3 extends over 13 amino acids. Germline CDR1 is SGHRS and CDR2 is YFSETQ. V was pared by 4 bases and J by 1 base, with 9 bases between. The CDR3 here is CASSRGLSYEQYF. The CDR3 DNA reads TGCGCCAGCAGCCGGGGACTTTCCTACGAGCAGTACTTC.

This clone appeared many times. DNA of the CDR3: TGTGCCACCAGCAGAGATTACAGCGGGACTGAAGCTTTCTTT. This codes for CATSRDYSGTEAFF. V gene TRBV15 combines with J gene TRBJ1-1, with D hard to call. This CDR3 is 14 amino acids long. The germline CDR1 and CDR2 sequences are LNHNV and YYDKDF (reference sequence). Trimming shortened V by 0 bases and J by 5 bases, and 10 bases separated the two germline ends.

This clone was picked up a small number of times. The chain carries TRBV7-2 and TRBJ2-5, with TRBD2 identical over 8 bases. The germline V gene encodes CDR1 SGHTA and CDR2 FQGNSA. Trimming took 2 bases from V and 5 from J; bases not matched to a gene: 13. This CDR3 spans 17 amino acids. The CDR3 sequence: CASSLTLAGSFRETQYF. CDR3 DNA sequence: TGTGCCAGCAGCTTAACGTTAGCGGGGAGCTTCCGGGAGACCCAGTACTTC.

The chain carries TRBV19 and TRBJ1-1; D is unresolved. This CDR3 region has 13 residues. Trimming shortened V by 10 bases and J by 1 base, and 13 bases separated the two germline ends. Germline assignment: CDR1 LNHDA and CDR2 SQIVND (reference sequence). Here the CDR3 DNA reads TGTGCCACCGCGGCGACTAGGAACACTGAAGCTTTCTTT. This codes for CATAATRNTEAFF.

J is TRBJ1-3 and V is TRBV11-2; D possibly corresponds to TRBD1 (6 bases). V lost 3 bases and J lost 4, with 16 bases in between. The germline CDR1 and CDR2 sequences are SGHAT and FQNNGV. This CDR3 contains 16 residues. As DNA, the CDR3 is TGTGCCAGCAGCTTTGGGACACCTCTTACCGGAAACACCATATATTTT. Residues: CASSFGTPLTGNTIYF.

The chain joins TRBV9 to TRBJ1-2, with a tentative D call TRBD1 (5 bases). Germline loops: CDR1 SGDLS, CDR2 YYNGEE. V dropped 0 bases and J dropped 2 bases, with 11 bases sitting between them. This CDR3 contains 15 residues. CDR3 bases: TGTGCCAGCAGCGTAGGGCAGGGTGCCAACTATGGCTACACCTTC. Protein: CASSVGQGANYGYTF.

In nucleotides, the CDR3 is TGTGCCAGTAGGGACAGCTACACTGAAGCTTTCTTT. The encoded protein is CASRDSYTEAFF. This chain uses TRBV19 with TRBJ1-1, with D tentatively TRBD1 (6 bases). From germline, CDR1 is LNHDA and CDR2 SQIVND (reference sequence). The CDR3 totals 12 residues. V was cut by 6 bases and J by 3 bases, with 8 bases left in between.

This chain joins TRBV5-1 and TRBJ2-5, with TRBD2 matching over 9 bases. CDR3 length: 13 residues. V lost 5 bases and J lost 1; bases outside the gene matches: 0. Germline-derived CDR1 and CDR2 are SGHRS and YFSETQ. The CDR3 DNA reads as TGCGCCAGCAGGCGGGGGGGCCAAGAGACCCAGTACTTC. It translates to CASRRGGQETQYF.

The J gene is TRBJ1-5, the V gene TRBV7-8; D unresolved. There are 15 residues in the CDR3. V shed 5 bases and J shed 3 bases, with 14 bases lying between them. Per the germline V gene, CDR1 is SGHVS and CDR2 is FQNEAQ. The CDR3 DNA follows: TGTGCCAGCAGCGTCGCTCCGGAGGTCAATCAGCCCCAGCATTTT. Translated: CASSVAPEVNQPQHF.

In DNA, the CDR3 is TGTGCCAGCAGCCCCCTCGGGGGAAATAGCGAGCAGTACTTC. Its protein is CASSPLGGNSEQYF. The chain recombines TRBV3-1 (or the pseudogene TRBV3-2) with TRBJ2-7; maybe TRBD2 (6 bases). Per the germline V gene, CDR1 is LGHDT and CDR2 is YNNKEL (reference sequence). The CDR3 has 14 residues. V gave up 4 bases and J gave up 6 bases, with 16 bases separating them.

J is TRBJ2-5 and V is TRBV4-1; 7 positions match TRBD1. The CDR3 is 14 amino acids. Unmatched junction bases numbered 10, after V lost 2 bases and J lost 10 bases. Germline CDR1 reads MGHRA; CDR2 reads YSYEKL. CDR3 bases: TGCGCCAGCAGCCAAACCCCGCAACAGGGGCGCCAGTACTTC. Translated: CASSQTPQQGRQYF.

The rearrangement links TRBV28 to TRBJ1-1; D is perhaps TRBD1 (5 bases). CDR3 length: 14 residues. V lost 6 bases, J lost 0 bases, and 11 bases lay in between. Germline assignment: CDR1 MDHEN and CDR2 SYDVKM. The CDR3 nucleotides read TGTGCCAGCAGAACAGGCGACATGAACACTGAAGCTTTCTTT. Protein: CASRTGDMNTEAFF.

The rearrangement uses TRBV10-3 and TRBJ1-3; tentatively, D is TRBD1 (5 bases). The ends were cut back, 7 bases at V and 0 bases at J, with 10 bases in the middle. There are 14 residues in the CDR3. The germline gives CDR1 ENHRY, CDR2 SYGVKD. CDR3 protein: CAIMQGFSGNTIYF. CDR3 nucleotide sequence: TGTGCCATCATGCAGGGTTTCTCTGGAAACACCATATATTTT.

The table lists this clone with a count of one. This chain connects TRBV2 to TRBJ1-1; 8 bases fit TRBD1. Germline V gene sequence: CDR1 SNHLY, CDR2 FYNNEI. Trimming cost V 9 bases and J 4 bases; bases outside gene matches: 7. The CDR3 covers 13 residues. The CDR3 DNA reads TGTGCCAGTGACAGGGGAAGGGGCACTGAAGCTTTCTTT. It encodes CASDRGRGTEAFF.

The DNA for the CDR3 is TGTGCCAGCAGCCAATTTTTAGAAAACACCATATATTTT. Its protein is CASSQFLENTIYF. The chain has TRBV9 and TRBJ1-3; D call uncertain. Looked up from germline, CDR1 is SGDLS and CDR2 is YYNGEE. The CDR3 spans 13 residues. Deletions cut 4 bases from V and 6 bases from J, with 11 bases between.

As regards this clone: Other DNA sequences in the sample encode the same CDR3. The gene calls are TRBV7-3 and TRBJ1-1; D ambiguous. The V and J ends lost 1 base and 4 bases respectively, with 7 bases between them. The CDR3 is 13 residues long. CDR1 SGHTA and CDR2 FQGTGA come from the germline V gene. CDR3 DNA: TGTGCCAGCAGCTTAATGACGGGCACTGAAGCTTTCTTT. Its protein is CASSLMTGTEAFF.